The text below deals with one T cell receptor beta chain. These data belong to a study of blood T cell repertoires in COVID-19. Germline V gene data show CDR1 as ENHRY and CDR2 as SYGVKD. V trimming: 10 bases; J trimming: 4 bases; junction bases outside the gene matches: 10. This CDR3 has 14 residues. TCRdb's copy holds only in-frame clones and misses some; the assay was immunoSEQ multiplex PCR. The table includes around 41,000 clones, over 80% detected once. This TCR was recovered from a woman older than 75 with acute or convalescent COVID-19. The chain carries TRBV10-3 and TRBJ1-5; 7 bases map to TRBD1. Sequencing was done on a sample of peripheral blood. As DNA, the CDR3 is TGTGCCACCTCTACAGGGGAAGGGAATCAGCCCCAGCATTTT. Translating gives CATSTGEGNQPQHF.